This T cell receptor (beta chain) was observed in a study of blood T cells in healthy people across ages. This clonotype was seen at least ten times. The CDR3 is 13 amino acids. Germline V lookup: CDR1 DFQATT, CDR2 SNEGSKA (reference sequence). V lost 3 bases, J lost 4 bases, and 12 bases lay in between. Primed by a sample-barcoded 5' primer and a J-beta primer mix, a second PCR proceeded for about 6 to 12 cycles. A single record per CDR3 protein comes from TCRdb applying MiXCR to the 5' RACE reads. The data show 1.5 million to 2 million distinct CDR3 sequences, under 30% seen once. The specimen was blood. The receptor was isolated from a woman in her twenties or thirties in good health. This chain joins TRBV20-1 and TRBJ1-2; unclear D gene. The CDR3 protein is CSASPQYGYGYTF. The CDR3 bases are TGCAGTGCTAGCCCCCAATACGGCTATGGCTACACCTTC.